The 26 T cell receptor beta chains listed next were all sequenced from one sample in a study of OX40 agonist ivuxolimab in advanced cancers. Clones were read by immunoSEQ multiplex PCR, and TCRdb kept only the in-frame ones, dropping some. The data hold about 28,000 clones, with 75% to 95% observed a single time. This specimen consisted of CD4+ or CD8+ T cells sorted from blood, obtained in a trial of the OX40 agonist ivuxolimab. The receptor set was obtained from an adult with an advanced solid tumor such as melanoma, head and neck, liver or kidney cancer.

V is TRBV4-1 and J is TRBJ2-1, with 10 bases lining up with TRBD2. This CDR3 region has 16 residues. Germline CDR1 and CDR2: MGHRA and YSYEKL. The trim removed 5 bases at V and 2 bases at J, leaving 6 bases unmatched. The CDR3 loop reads CASSTSGRAAYNEQFF. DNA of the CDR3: TGCGCCAGCAGCACCAGCGGGAGGGCGGCCTACAATGAGCAGTTCTTC.

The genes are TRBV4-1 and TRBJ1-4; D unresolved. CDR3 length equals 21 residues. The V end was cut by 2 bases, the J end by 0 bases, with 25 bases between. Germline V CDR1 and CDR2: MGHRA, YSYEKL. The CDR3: CASSQRAGPSYVRSTNEKLFF. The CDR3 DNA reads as TGCGCCAGCAGCCAACGCGCCGGGCCCAGCTATGTGCGCTCAACTAATGAAAAACTGTTTTTT.

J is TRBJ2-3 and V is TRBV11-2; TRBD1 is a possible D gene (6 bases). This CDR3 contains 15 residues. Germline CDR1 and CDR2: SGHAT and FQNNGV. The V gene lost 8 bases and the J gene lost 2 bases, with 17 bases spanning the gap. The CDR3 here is CASLLGWGLTDTQYF. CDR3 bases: TGTGCCAGCCTACTAGGATGGGGGCTCACAGATACGCAGTATTTT.

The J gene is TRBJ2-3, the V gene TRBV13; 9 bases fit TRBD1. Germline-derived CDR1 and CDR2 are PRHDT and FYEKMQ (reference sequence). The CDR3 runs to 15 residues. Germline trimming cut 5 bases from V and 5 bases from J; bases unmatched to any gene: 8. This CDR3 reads CASSVRDRERDTQYF. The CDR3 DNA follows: TGTGCCAGCAGCGTCCGGGACAGGGAGCGAGATACGCAGTATTTT.

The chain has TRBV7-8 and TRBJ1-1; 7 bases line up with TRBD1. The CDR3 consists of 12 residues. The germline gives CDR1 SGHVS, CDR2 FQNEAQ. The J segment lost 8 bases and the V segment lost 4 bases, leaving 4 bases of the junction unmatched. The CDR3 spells CASSSTGVEAFF. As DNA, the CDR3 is TGTGCCAGCAGCTCCACAGGGGTGGAAGCTTTCTTT.

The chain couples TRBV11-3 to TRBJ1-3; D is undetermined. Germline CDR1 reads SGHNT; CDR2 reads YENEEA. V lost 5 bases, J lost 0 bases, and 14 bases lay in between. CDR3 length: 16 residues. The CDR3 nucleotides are TGTGCCAGCAGCCGACCGGAGGCATCCTCTGGAAACACCATATATTTT. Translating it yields CASSRPEASSGNTIYF.

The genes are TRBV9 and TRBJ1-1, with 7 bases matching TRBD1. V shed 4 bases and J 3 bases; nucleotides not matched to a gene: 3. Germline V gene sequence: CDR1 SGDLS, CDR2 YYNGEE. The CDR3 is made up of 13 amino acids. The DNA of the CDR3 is TGTGCCAGCAGCCAGGGACAGCACACTGAAGCTTTCTTT. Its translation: CASSQGQHTEAFF.

DNA for the CDR3: TGTGCCAGCAGTTACTTCACCTCCTACGAGCAGTACTTC. This sequence encodes CASSYFTSYEQYF. The chain uses TRBV6-6 and TRBJ2-5; D is undetermined. The end of the DNA fits TRBJ2-7 better, so the J call may be wrong. Germline V CDR1 and CDR2: MNHNY, SVGAGI (reference sequence). The CDR3 covers 13 residues.

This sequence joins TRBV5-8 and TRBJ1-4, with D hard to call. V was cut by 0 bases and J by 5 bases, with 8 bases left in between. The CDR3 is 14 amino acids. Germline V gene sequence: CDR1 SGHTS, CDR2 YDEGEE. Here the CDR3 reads CASSLGFGNEKLFF. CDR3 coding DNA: TGTGCCAGCAGCTTGGGTTTTGGGAATGAAAAACTGTTTTTT.

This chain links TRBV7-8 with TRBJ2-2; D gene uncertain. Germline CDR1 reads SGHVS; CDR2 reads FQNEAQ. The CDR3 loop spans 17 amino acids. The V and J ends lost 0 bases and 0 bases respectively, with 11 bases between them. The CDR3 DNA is TGTGCCAGCAGCTTAGCCCCGGCTATTTCGAACACCGGGGAGCTGTTTTTT. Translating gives CASSLAPAISNTGELFF.

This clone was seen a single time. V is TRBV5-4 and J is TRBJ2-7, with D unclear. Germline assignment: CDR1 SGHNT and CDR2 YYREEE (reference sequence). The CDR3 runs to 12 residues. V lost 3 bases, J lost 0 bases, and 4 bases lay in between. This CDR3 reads CASSSSSYEQYF. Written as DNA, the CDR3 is TGTGCCAGCAGCTCCAGCTCCTACGAGCAGTACTTC.

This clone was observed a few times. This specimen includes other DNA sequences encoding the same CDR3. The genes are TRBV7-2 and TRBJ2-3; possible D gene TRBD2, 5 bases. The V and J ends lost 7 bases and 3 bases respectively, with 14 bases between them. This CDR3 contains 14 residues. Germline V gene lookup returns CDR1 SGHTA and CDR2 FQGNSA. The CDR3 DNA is TGTGCCAGCACCGAGCGGTCCTATACAGATACGCAGTATTTT. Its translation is CASTERSYTDTQYF.

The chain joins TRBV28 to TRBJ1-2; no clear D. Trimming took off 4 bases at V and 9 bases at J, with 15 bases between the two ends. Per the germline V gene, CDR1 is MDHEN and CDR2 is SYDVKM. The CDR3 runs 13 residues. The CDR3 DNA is TGTGCCAGCAGTTGGACCATGGGGATGAGCTACACCTTC. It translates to CASSWTMGMSYTF.

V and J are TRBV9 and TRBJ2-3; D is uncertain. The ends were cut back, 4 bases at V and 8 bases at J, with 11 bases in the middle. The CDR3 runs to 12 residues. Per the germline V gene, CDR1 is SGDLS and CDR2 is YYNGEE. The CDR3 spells CASSPFPGTQYF. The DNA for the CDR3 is TGTGCCAGCAGCCCTTTCCCGGGTACGCAGTATTTT.

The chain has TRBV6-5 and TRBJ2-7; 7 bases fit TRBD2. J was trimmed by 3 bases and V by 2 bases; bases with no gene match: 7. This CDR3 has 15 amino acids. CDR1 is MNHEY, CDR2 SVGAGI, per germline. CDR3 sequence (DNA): TGTGCCAGCAGTTACCGGGACGGGAGGAACTACGAGCAGTACTTC. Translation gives CASSYRDGRNYEQYF.

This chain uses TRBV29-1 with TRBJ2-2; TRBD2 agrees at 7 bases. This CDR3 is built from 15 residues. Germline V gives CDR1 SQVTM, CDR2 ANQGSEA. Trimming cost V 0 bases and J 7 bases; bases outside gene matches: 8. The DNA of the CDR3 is TGCAGCGTTGAAGACCTCGCGGGAGAGTACGGGGAGCTGTTTTTT. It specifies CSVEDLAGEYGELFF.

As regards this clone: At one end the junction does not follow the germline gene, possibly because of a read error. CDR3 protein: CASSYSNVGSWDF. Here the CDR3 DNA reads TGTGCCAGCAGTTACTCCAACGTCGGCAGTTGGGACTTC. The chain carries TRBV6-5 and TRBJ2-7; unclear D gene. This CDR3 comprises 13 residues. Germline loops: CDR1 MNHEY, CDR2 SVGAGI.

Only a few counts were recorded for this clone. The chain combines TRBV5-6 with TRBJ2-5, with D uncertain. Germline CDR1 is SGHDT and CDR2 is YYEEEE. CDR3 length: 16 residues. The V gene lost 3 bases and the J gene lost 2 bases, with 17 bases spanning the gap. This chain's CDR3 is CASSSSGFDLQETQYF. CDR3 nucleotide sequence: TGTGCCAGCAGCTCCTCGGGTTTCGACCTACAAGAGACCCAGTACTTC.

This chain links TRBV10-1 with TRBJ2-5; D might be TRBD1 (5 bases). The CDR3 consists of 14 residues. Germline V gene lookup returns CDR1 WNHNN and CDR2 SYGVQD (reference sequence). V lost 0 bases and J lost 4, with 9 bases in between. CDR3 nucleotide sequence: TGCGCCAGCAGTGAGTCTTACAGGCCAGAGACCCAGTACTTC. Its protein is CASSESYRPETQYF.

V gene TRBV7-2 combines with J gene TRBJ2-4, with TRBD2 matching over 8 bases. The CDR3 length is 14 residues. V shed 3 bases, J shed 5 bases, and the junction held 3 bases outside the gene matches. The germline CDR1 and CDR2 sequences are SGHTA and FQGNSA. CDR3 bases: TGTGCCAGCAGCTTGGCGGGAGGCCAAAACATTCAGTACTTC. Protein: CASSLAGGQNIQYF.

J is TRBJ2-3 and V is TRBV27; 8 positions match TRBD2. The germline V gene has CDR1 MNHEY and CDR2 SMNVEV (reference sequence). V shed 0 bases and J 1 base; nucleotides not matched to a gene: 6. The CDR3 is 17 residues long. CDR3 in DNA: TGTGCCAGCAGTTTATCATCGGCGGGAGGTGGCACAGATACGCAGTATTTT. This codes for CASSLSSAGGGTDTQYF.

The CDR3 reads CASSNRQSFSYEQYF. The DNA of the CDR3 is TGTGCCAGCAGCAACAGGCAGTCCTTCTCCTACGAGCAGTACTTC. The chain links TRBV21-1 to TRBJ2-7; TRBD1 is taken as the D call from the table, unchecked against the DNA. TRBV21-1 is labeled a pseudogene. CDR3 length equals 15 residues.

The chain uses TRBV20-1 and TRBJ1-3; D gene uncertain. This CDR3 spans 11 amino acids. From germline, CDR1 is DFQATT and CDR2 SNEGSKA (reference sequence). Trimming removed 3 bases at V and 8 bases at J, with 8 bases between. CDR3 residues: CSASQEDTIYF. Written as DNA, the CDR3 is TGCAGTGCTAGCCAGGAGGACACCATATATTTT.

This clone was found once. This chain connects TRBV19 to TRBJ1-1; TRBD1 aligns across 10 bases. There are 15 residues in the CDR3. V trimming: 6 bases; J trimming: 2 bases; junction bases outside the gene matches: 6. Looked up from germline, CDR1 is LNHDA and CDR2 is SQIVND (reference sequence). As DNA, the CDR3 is TGTGCCAGTAGACTAACGACAGGGGGCAACACTGAAGCTTTCTTT. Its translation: CASRLTTGGNTEAFF.

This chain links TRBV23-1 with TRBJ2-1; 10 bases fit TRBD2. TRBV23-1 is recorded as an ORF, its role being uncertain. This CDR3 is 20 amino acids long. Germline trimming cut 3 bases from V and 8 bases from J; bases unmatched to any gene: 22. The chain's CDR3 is CASSHSGVGGLRTSGHEQFF. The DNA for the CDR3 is TGCGCCAGCAGTCACTCGGGCGTGGGGGGGCTCCGGACTAGCGGCCATGAGCAGTTCTTC.

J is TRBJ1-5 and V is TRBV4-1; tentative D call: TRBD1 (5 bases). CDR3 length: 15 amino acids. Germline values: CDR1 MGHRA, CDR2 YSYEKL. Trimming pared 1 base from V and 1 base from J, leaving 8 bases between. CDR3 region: CASSQVDKSNQPQHF. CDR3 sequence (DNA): TGCGCCAGCAGCCAAGTGGACAAGAGCAATCAGCCCCAGCATTTT.